Below, 26 T cell receptor beta chains from the same sample are listed, as sequenced in a study of T-cell reconstitution after alpha-beta-depleted transplantation in children. The library targeted TCRbeta and was prepared with unique molecular identifiers. MiXCR, run by TCRdb on the PCR reads, gives a single entry per CDR3 protein. The sample includes about 200,000 distinct CDR3 sequences, approximately 8.4% of them seen just once. The specimen was PBMCs, mostly from graft donor cells, collected 360 days after TCRalphabeta/CD19-depleted stem cell transplant. These receptors all stem from a male patient between 2 and 10 years old who had a stem cell transplant for acute myeloid leukemia, so the T cells may come from the graft donor.

The V gene is TRBV4-3, the J gene TRBJ2-5, with a tentative D call TRBD1 (5 bases). There are 15 residues in the CDR3. CDR1 is LGHNA, CDR2 YSLEER, per germline. V was clipped by 5 bases and J by 5 bases, with 18 bases between them. In DNA form, the CDR3 reads TGCGCCAGCAGCTCAAGATCTGCAGGGATTGAGACCCAGTACTTC. The encoded protein is CASSSRSAGIETQYF.

This chain connects TRBV20-1 to TRBJ2-5; D is tentatively TRBD1 or TRBD2 (6 bases each). There are 15 residues in the CDR3. V shed 2 bases and J shed 5 bases, with 18 bases lying between them. CDR1 is DFQATT, CDR2 SNEGSKA, per germline (reference sequence). Written as DNA, the CDR3 is TGCAGTGCTAGACGACACGGGGTAGGGGGGGAGACCCAGTACTTC. It codes for CSARRHGVGGETQYF.

This clonotype has only a few counts. The rearrangement uses TRBV27 and TRBJ1-2; maybe TRBD1 (6 bases). This CDR3 has 12 residues. The germline V and J ends were trimmed by 4 bases and 7 bases, with 10 bases remaining between them. Germline loops: CDR1 MNHEY, CDR2 SMNVEV (reference sequence). This CDR3 reads CASSWKGGGYTF. Written as DNA, the CDR3 is TGTGCCAGCAGTTGGAAAGGGGGTGGCTACACCTTC.

The sample holds a few counts of this clonotype. V is TRBV6-1 and J is TRBJ2-7, with D perhaps matching TRBD2 (5 bases). The CDR3 loop spans 14 amino acids. Trimming removed 7 bases from V and 7 bases from J, with 20 bases in between. Germline V gene sequence: CDR1 MNHNS, CDR2 SASEGT. The CDR3 here is CASTNFRGPGEQYF. CDR3 nucleotide sequence: TGTGCCAGCACCAACTTTAGAGGGCCGGGAGAGCAGTACTTC.

The chain has TRBV5-1 and TRBJ2-2; 8 bases match TRBD1. Germline assignment: CDR1 SGHRS and CDR2 YFSETQ. The CDR3 has 14 residues. V dropped 5 bases and J dropped 0; count of bases not matched to a gene: 0. This CDR3 reads CASRDRANTGELFF. The CDR3 DNA sequence: TGCGCCAGCAGGGACAGGGCGAACACCGGGGAGCTGTTTTTT.

The table lists this clonotype with many counts. The gene calls are TRBV2 and TRBJ1-1; 10 positions match TRBD1. J lost 3 bases, V lost 0 bases, and 4 bases had no gene match. CDR1 is SNHLY, CDR2 FYNNEI, per germline. This CDR3 has 16 residues. The CDR3 reads CASSEATGGMDTEAFF. Written as DNA, the CDR3 is TGTGCCAGCAGTGAAGCGACAGGGGGCATGGACACTGAAGCTTTCTTT.

This clonotype was observed many times. The chain is built from TRBV7-9 and TRBJ1-1; D is perhaps TRBD1 (5 bases). Germline V CDR1 and CDR2: SEHNR, FQNEAQ (reference sequence). The CDR3 contains 17 residues. Trimming stripped 3 bases from V and 0 bases from J, with 17 bases between. CDR3: CASSFFRGGDMNTEAFF. For the CDR3, the DNA is TGTGCCAGCAGCTTCTTTCGGGGGGGTGACATGAACACTGAAGCTTTCTTT.

There are a few counts of this clonotype. The chain combines TRBV19 with TRBJ1-2; weak D call: TRBD1 (6 bases). Trimming removed 5 bases from V and 8 bases from J, with 15 bases in between. The CDR3 spans 13 residues. From germline, CDR1 is LNHDA and CDR2 SQIVND (reference sequence). The CDR3 reads CASSLNRAKGYTF. CDR3 in DNA: TGTGCCAGTAGTCTCAACAGGGCCAAGGGCTACACCTTC.

V gene TRBV5-1 combines with J gene TRBJ2-5; maybe TRBD2 (6 bases). Germline CDR1 and CDR2: SGHRS and YFSETQ. This CDR3 region has 15 residues. V was clipped by 0 bases and J by 1 base, with 10 bases between them. The CDR3: CASSLGLVPQETQYF. The DNA for the CDR3 is TGCGCCAGCAGCTTGGGACTAGTCCCCCAAGAGACCCAGTACTTC.

This clonotype was seen many times. This rearrangement joins TRBV5-6 to TRBJ2-5, with D perhaps matching TRBD1 (6 bases). V was pared by 4 bases and J by 4 bases, with 17 bases between. Per germline, CDR1 SGHDT and CDR2 YYEEEE. CDR3 size: 15 residues. The chain's CDR3 is CASSPNPGTTETQYF. CDR3 coding DNA: TGTGCCAGCAGCCCAAACCCCGGGACAACAGAGACCCAGTACTTC. Complete variable domain (other parts from reference TRBV5-6 and TRBJ2-5): DAGVTQSPTHLIKTRGQQVTLRCSPKSGHDTVSWYQQALGQGPQFIFQYYEEEERQRGNFPDRFSGHQFPNYSSELNVNALLLGDSALYLCASSPNPGTTETQYFGPGTRLLVL.

There are many counts of this clonotype. The genes are TRBV15 and TRBJ2-1, with D hard to call. V was trimmed by 1 base and J by 9 bases, leaving 16 bases between them. Germline V CDR1 and CDR2: LNHNV, YYDKDF (reference sequence). The CDR3 sequence is 15 residues long. The CDR3 DNA follows: TGTGCCACCAGCAGAGGTTTGTTTGGGTCGGTTGAGCAGTTCTTC. Its protein is CATSRGLFGSVEQFF.

V usage is TRBV7-8 and J usage is TRBJ2-3; 9 nucleotides agree with TRBD2. V was pared by 5 bases and J by 4 bases, with 10 bases of the junction left unmatched. Germline loops: CDR1 SGHVS, CDR2 FQNEAQ. The CDR3 sequence is 16 residues long. CDR3 loop: CASSRFSGRGADTQYF. The CDR3, as DNA: TGTGCCAGCAGCCGTTTTAGCGGGAGAGGGGCAGATACGCAGTATTTT.

The V gene is TRBV14, the J gene TRBJ2-6; TRBD1 might be the D (6 bases). Germline V gene sequence: CDR1 SGHDN, CDR2 FVKESK. The CDR3 contains 20 residues. V lost 4 bases to trimming and J lost 2 bases, with 24 bases between them. This CDR3 is CASSLTQVGAPYAGANVLTF. The CDR3 DNA sequence: TGTGCCAGCAGCCTCACTCAAGTGGGGGCCCCATACGCTGGGGCCAACGTCCTGACTTTC.

This clonotype turned up a few times. The genes are TRBV7-8 and TRBJ2-1, with TRBD2 matching over 7 bases. This CDR3 has 13 amino acids. CDR1 and CDR2 from the germline V gene are SGHVS and FQNEAQ. The J segment lost 15 bases and the V segment lost 5 bases, leaving 13 bases of the junction unmatched. The CDR3 coding sequence is TGTGCCAGCAGCCAGAGGACGGGGGGTTCTCCGTTCTTC. Protein sequence: CASSQRTGGSPFF.

The chain is built from TRBV10-3 and TRBJ2-2; tentatively, D is TRBD1 or TRBD2 (6 bases each). This CDR3 contains 13 residues. Germline V gives CDR1 ENHRY, CDR2 SYGVKD. Trimming cost V 3 bases and J 7 bases, with 9 bases left between them. This chain's CDR3 is CAISDKGGGELFF. CDR3 DNA: TGTGCCATCAGTGATAAGGGGGGCGGGGAGCTGTTTTTT.

The V gene is TRBV18, the J gene TRBJ2-7, with D hard to call. This CDR3 comprises 14 residues. The V gene's germline CDR1 is KGHSH and CDR2 LQKENI. V was shortened by 2 bases and J by 0 bases, with 8 bases between the two germline ends. CDR3 nucleotides: TGTGCCAGCTCACCAGTCCCAGGCTCCTACGAGCAGTACTTC. Amino acids: CASSPVPGSYEQYF. Together with reference TRBV18 and TRBJ2-7, the CDR3 gives the full variable domain: NAGVMQNPRHLVRRRGQEARLRCSPMKGHSHVYWYRQLPEEGLKFMVYLQKENIIDESGMPKERFSAEFPKEGPSILRIQQVVRGDSAAYFCASSPVPGSYEQYFGPGTRLTVT.

This clonotype was detected ten times or more. The J gene is TRBJ2-1, the V gene TRBV7-2; 7 positions match TRBD2. Looked up from germline, CDR1 is SGHTA and CDR2 is FQGNSA. The J segment lost 13 bases and the V segment lost 4 bases, leaving 7 bases of the junction unmatched. The CDR3 has 12 amino acids. For the CDR3, the DNA is TGTGCCAGCAGCTCTCCGGGACTACGACAGTTCTTC. It yields the protein CASSSPGLRQFF.

This clonotype was seen at least ten times. The rearrangement uses TRBV25-1 and TRBJ2-2; 9 bases match TRBD1. The CDR3 runs 19 residues. CDR1 is MGHDK, CDR2 SYGVNS, per germline. Unmatched junction bases numbered 15, after V lost 5 bases and J lost 2 bases. The chain's CDR3 is CASSTGGLLLPRNTGELFF. The CDR3 DNA reads as TGTGCCAGCAGTACAGGGGGCCTGTTATTACCCCGAAACACCGGGGAGCTGTTTTTT.

The chain recombines TRBV15 with TRBJ2-2; tentatively, D is TRBD1 (5 bases). Germline values: CDR1 LNHNV, CDR2 YYDKDF (reference sequence). Trimming pared 5 bases from V and 7 bases from J, leaving 11 bases between. The CDR3 covers 13 residues. The CDR3 DNA sequence: TGTGCCACCAGCGGAAAGGGGTTCGGGGAGCTGTTTTTT. Protein sequence: CATSGKGFGELFF.

The chain links TRBV20-1 to TRBJ2-7, with 9 bases matching TRBD2. The junction had 7 bases not matched to a gene; V was cut back by 2 bases and J by 8 bases. The CDR3 extends over 13 amino acids. Germline V gene sequence: CDR1 DFQATT, CDR2 SNEGSKA (reference sequence). CDR3 in amino acids: CSARKASGVKQYV. In DNA, the CDR3 is TGCAGTGCTAGAAAGGCTAGCGGGGTGAAGCAGTACGTC.

This sequence joins TRBV20-1 and TRBJ2-3; 7 bases align to TRBD2. With V trimmed by 0 bases and J by 11 bases, 11 bases remained unmatched. The CDR3 consists of 14 residues. Germline V gives CDR1 DFQATT, CDR2 SNEGSKA (reference sequence). CDR3 loop: CSARDSKAGEVQYF. Here the CDR3 DNA reads TGCAGTGCTAGAGATTCGAAGGCGGGGGAGGTGCAGTATTTT.

The genes are TRBV10-3 and TRBJ2-1, with TRBD2 as a possible D gene (5 bases). Trimming took off 0 bases at V and 2 bases at J, with 14 bases between the two ends. The CDR3 is 17 residues long. From germline, CDR1 is ENHRY and CDR2 SYGVKD. The CDR3 region has the DNA TGTGCCATCAGTGAGTCCCTGTCTGTTAGCGCCTACAATGAGCAGTTCTTC. It encodes CAISESLSVSAYNEQFF.

This clonotype showed up many times. In DNA, the CDR3 is TGTGCCAGCAGTTTGGACGCGGTGGAAGGTGAGCAGTTCTTC. Residues: CASSLDAVEGEQFF. This chain joins TRBV12-3 or TRBV12-4 and TRBJ2-1, with D uncertain. This CDR3 has 14 amino acids. The V gene lost 3 bases and the J gene lost 9 bases, with 15 bases spanning the gap.

This clonotype was recorded many times. This chain joins TRBV30 and TRBJ2-5, with TRBD2 matching 11 bases. Trimming cost V 0 bases and J 5 bases; bases outside gene matches: 8. The CDR3 spans 16 residues. In germline, CDR1 is GTSNPN, CDR2 SVGIG (reference sequence). CDR3 loop: CAWSVGTSGGAETQYF. CDR3 bases: TGTGCCTGGAGTGTAGGTACTAGCGGGGGAGCGGAGACCCAGTACTTC. The entire variable domain, with the rest obtained from reference TRBV30 and TRBJ2-5, is as follows: SQTIHQWPATLVQPVGSPLSLECTVEGTSNPNLYWYRQAAGRGLQLLFYSVGIGQISSEVPQNLSASRPQDRQFILSSKKLLLSDSGFYLCAWSVGTSGGAETQYFGPGTRLLVL.

The sample holds many counts of this clonotype. The chain has TRBV12-3 or TRBV12-4 and TRBJ1-1; D call uncertain. V gave up 6 bases and J gave up 0 bases, with 8 bases separating them. There are 13 residues in the CDR3. The CDR3 DNA follows: TGTGCCAGCAGGGGCGATATGAACACTGAAGCTTTCTTT. It translates to CASRGDMNTEAFF.

This sequence joins TRBV29-1 and TRBJ2-7; weak D call: TRBD1 (5 bases). Trimming took 4 bases from V and 3 from J, leaving 19 bases between them. This CDR3 is 15 amino acids long. CDR1 is SQVTM and CDR2 is ANQGSEA in the germline V gene. The CDR3: CSVVFGHARDYEQYF. The DNA for the CDR3 is TGCAGCGTTGTATTCGGACACGCCCGAGACTACGAGCAGTACTTC.